Reported below is one TCR beta chain. Antigen: not known. The record originates from a study of T-cell reconstitution after alpha-beta-depleted transplantation in children. Study-level findings and limits: Newly made T cells mostly supplied T-cell counts and diversity one year after transplant. It was reported that alpha-beta T cells came from several hundred expanded graft clones (about two months after transplant).

Preparation of the TCRbeta library used unique molecular identifiers. TCRdb reanalysed the PCR reads using MiXCR and keeps one entry per CDR3 protein. The data show about 60,000 distinct CDR3 sequences, less than 55% seen once. The material sequenced was PBMCs, mostly from graft donor cells, taken 360 days after TCRalphabeta/CD19-depleted stem cell transplant. This clonotype originated in a male patient younger than 18 who had a stem cell transplant for acute lymphoblastic leukemia, so the T cells may come from the graft donor.

CDR3 DNA: TGTGCCAGCAGCGTAGACGGGACTAGCGGGAGACACGAGCAGTACTTC. It specifies CASSVDGTSGRHEQYF. The gene calls are TRBV9 and TRBJ2-7; 14 bases fit TRBD2. Trimming took 0 bases from V and 5 from J; bases not matched to a gene: 4. The CDR3 has 16 amino acids. CDR1 SGDLS and CDR2 YYNGEE come from the germline V gene. Full variable domain (remainder filled in from reference TRBV9 and TRBJ2-7): DSGVTQTPKHLITATGQRVTLRCSPRSGDLSVYWYQQSLDQGLQFLIQYYNGEERAKGNILERFSAQQFPDLHSELNLSSLELGDSALYFCASSVDGTSGRHEQYFGPGTRLTVT.